This is a list of T cell receptor beta chains from one sample in a study of T-cell memory formation after mild COVID-19. TCRdb itself ran the 5' RACE reads through MiXCR, one entry per CDR3 protein. The data show more than 300,000 distinct CDR3 sequences, with roughly an eighth seen just once and 22% held by the top ten. Sequenced: PBMCs or a T cell subset sorted from them (not recorded which). Receptors were obtained from a man aged 18 to 29 who had mild COVID-19 (a few samples of this study predate the infection). Cell type and time point are not known. The CDR3 runs from the conserved cysteine through the conserved F or W. The D gene is left open where the match is weak. Clone size is given for some rows only: seen once, a few or many times, or a class if the clone is expanded.

cdr3_nt,cdr3_aa,v_call,d_call,cdr3_length,clone_size,j_call
TGCAGTGCTAGTATTCTTTGGGAGACCCAGTACTTC,CSASILWETQYF,TRBV20-1,-,12,-,TRBJ2-5
TGTGCCATCAGTGGAACTTCGTCGAACACTGAAGCTTTCTTT,CAISGTSSNTEAFF,TRBV10-3,-,14,-,TRBJ1-1
TGTGCCAGCAGCTTAGCTAGGACAGCGTATGGCTACACCTTC,CASSLARTAYGYTF,TRBV7-2,-,14,few,TRBJ1-2
TGTGCCAGCAAAGGAGGGGGGCGCGCAGATACGCAGTATTTT,CASKGGGRADTQYF,TRBV7-2,-,14,many,TRBJ2-3
TGTGCCAGCAGGGCTAGCGGGGGTTTTGGGTACCGCGAGACCCAGTACTTC,CASRASGGFGYRETQYF,TRBV27,TRBD2,17,few,TRBJ2-5
TGTGCCAGCAGCATGAGCGTAGAGACCCAGTACTTC,CASSMSVETQYF,TRBV2,-,12,few,TRBJ2-5
TGTGCCAGCAGCTCCGGGGCCGAGGAGACCCAGTACTTC,CASSSGAEETQYF,TRBV3-1,-,13,few,TRBJ2-5
TGCGCCAGCAGCCAAGGTTGGGCCCCCATTAGCAATCAGCCCCAGCATTTT,CASSQGWAPISNQPQHF,TRBV4-1,-,17,few,TRBJ1-5
TGTGCCAGCAGTTACTCCTGGGCCCTCCAGACCGGGGAGCTGTTTTTT,CASSYSWALQTGELFF,TRBV6-5,-,16,-,TRBJ2-2
TGTGCCAGCAGTTTCCTCTTAGCGGGGGGCCCAGATACGCAGTATTTT,CASSFLLAGGPDTQYF,TRBV27,TRBD2,16,-,TRBJ2-3
TGTGCCAGCAGACCGACTGGCACAGATACGCAGTATTTT,CASRPTGTDTQYF,TRBV27,-,13,few,TRBJ2-3
TGTGCCAGCAGCCTCGGGACCTTCCCCCTCTCTGGGGCCAACGTCCTGACTTTC,CASSLGTFPLSGANVLTF,TRBV14,-,18,-,TRBJ2-6
TGTGCCACCGAAGGTGGTCCAGATACGCAGTATTTT,CATEGGPDTQYF,TRBV24-1,-,12,-,TRBJ2-3
TGTGCCAGCAGCTACTCTAGCGGGGGGCCCTACAATGAGCAGTTCTTC,CASSYSSGGPYNEQFF,TRBV12-3/TRBV12-4,TRBD2,16,-,TRBJ2-1
TGTGCCAGCAGCCGGGGACTAGCTGAGGAGACCCAGTACTTC,CASSRGLAEETQYF,TRBV7-2,TRBD2,14,many,TRBJ2-5
TGTGCCAGCAGTGACAGACAGGGCCTCCACTTT,CASSDRQGLHF,TRBV28,TRBD1,11,few,TRBJ1-6
TGTGCCAGCAGTCATCCCCGGATCTCTGGGGCCAACGTCCTGACTTTC,CASSHPRISGANVLTF,TRBV6-2/TRBV6-3,-,16,-,TRBJ2-6
TGCAGTGCTAGAGATGAGACGAACACCGGGGAGCTGTTTTTT,CSARDETNTGELFF,TRBV20-1,-,14,few,TRBJ2-2
TGCGCCAGCAGCTTCCTGCCCGGACAGGGACCCACTGAAGCTTTCTTT,CASSFLPGQGPTEAFF,TRBV5-1,TRBD1,16,few,TRBJ1-1
TGTGCCAGCAGCTTAGCCCCACTAGCGGGGGTTCAAGAGACCCAGTACTTC,CASSLAPLAGVQETQYF,TRBV7-2,TRBD2,17,-,TRBJ2-5
TGTGCCAGCAGTGCAGACAGGGGGCGAAACGAGCAGTACTTC,CASSADRGRNEQYF,TRBV25-1,TRBD1,14,-,TRBJ2-7
TGCGCCAGCAGCTTGTCGCCGTATTCACCCCTCCACTTT,CASSLSPYSPLHF,TRBV5-1,-,13,few,TRBJ1-6
TGTGCCAGCAGCCCTCTTTCGGGGGGCAGCAATCAGCCCCAGCATTTT,CASSPLSGGSNQPQHF,TRBV12-3/TRBV12-4,-,16,-,TRBJ1-5
TGTGCCAGCAGTGGGACAGATGAAAAACTGTTTTTT,CASSGTDEKLFF,TRBV2,-,12,many,TRBJ1-4
TGTGCCAGCAGCCAGGGGACTAGCGGGGCATCAGATACGCGGTATTTT,CASSQGTSGASDTRYF,TRBV9,TRBD2,16,-,TRBJ2-3
TGTGCCAGCAGACTCCAGGGGGCTGCTAATGAAAAACTGTTTTTT,CASRLQGAANEKLFF,TRBV7-2,TRBD1,15,-,TRBJ1-4
TGCAGCGCCGGGAGGGGGGGCACTGAAGCTTTCTTT,CSAGRGGTEAFF,TRBV29-1,-,12,-,TRBJ1-1
TGTGCCATCAGTGAACGCAGGGAGACCAAAAACATTCAGTACTTC,CAISERRETKNIQYF,TRBV10-3,-,15,few,TRBJ2-4
TGTGCCAGCACCCGCGTCGGTACCTACGAGCAGTACTTC,CASTRVGTYEQYF,TRBV6-5,-,13,-,TRBJ2-7